The TCR beta chain under discussion was sequenced for a study of OX40 agonist ivuxolimab in advanced cancers. Study context: Patients received intravenous ivuxolimab every 2 weeks at 0.01 to 10 mg/kg.

Overall study findings and caveats: Averaged across samples, CD8+ T cells carried more expanded clones than CD4+ did.

The CDR3 sequence is 16 residues long. V lost 2 bases to trimming and J lost 0 bases, with 14 bases between them. The germline CDR1 and CDR2 sequences are MNHEY and SMNVEV (reference sequence). As to this clone: Its antigen is undetermined.

Data came from immunoSEQ multiplex PCR; TCRdb stores just in-frame clones and leaves some out. Of 55,000 to 65,000 clones in the sample, roughly four fifths were seen once. The receptor was isolated from an adult with an advanced solid tumor such as melanoma, head and neck, liver or kidney cancer. This chain joins TRBV27 and TRBJ2-7; possible D gene TRBD2, 5 bases. This material consisted of CD4+ or CD8+ T cells sorted from blood, taken in a trial of the OX40 agonist ivuxolimab. Here the CDR3 reads CASSLVASSLSYEQYF. DNA for the CDR3: TGTGCCAGCAGTTTAGTTGCTAGCTCCCTCTCCTACGAGCAGTACTTC.